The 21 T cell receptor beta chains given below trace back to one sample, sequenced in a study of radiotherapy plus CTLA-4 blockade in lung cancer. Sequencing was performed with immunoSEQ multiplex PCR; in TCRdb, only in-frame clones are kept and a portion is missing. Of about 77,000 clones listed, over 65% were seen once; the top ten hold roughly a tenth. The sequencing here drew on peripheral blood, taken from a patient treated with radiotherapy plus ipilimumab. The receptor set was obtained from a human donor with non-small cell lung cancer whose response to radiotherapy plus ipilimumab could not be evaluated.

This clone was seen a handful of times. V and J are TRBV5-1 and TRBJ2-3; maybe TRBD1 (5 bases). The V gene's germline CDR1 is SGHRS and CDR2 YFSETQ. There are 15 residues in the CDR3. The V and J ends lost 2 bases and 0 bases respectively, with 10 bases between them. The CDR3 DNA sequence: TGCGCCAGCAGCTTTCCTGGGGCTAGCACAGATACGCAGTATTTT. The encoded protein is CASSFPGASTDTQYF. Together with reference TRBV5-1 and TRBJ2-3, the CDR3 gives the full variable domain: KAGVTQTPRYLIKTRGQQVTLSCSPISGHRSVSWYQQTPGQGLQFLFEYFSETQRNKGNFPGRFSGRQFSNSRSEMNVSTLELGDSALYLCASSFPGASTDTQYFGPGTRLTVL.

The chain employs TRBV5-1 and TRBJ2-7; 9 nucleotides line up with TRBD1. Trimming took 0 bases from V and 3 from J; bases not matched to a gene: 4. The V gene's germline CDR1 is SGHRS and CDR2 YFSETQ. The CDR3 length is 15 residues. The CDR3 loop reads CASSLDQTGGYEQYF. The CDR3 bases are TGCGCCAGCAGCTTGGATCAGACAGGGGGCTACGAGCAGTACTTC.

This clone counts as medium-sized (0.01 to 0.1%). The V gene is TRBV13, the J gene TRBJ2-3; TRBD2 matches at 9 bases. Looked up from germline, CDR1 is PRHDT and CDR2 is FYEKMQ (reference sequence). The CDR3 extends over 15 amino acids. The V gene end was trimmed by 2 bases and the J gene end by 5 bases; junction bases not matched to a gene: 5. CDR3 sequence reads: CASSLRLAGKDTQYF. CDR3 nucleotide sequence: TGTGCCAGCAGCTTAAGGCTAGCGGGAAAAGATACGCAGTATTTT.

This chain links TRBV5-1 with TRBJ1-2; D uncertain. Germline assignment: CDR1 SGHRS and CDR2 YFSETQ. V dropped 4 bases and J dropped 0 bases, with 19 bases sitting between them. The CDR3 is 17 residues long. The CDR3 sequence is CASSQGMAGGANYGYTF. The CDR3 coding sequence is TGCGCCAGCAGCCAAGGAATGGCGGGAGGAGCTAACTATGGCTACACCTTC.

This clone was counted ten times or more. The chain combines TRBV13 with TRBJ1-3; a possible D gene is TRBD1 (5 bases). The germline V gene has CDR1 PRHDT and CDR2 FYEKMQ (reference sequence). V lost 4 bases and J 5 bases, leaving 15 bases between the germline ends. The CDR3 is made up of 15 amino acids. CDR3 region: CASSSGLLVRNTIYF. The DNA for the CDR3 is TGTGCCAGCAGCTCAGGGTTACTCGTCAGAAACACCATATATTTT.

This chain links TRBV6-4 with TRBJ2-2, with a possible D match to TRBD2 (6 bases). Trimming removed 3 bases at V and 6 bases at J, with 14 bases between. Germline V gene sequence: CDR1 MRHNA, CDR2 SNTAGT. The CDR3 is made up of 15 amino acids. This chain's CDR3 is CASSEGGSTSGELFF. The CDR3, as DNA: TGTGCCAGCAGTGAAGGAGGGAGCACTTCCGGGGAGCTGTTTTTT.

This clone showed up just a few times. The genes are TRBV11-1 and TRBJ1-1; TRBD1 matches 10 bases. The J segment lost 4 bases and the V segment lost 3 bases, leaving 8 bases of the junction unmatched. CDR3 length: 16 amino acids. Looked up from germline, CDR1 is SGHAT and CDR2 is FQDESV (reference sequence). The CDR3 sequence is CASSLPWDRGGTEAFF. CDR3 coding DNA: TGTGCCAGCAGCTTGCCCTGGGACAGGGGAGGCACTGAAGCTTTCTTT.

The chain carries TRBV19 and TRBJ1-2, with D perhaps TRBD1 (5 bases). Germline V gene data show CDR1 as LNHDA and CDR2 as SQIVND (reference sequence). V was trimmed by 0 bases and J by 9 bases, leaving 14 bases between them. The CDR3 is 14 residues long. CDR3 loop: CASSIEASGGSYTF. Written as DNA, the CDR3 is TGTGCCAGTAGTATAGAAGCGTCGGGGGGTAGCTACACCTTC.

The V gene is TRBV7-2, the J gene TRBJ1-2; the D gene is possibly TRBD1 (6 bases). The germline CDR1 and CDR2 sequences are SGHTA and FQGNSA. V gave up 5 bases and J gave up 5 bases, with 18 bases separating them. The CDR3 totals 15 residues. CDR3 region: CASSPPGARTYGYTF. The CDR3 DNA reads TGTGCCAGCAGCCCCCCAGGGGCACGAACTTATGGCTACACCTTC.

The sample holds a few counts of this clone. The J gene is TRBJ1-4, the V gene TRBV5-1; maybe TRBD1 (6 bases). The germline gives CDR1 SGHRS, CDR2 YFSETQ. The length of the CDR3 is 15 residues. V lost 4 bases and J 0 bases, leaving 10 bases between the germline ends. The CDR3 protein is CASSAGDATNEKLFF. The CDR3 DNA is TGCGCCAGCAGCGCAGGGGATGCAACTAATGAAAAACTGTTTTTT.

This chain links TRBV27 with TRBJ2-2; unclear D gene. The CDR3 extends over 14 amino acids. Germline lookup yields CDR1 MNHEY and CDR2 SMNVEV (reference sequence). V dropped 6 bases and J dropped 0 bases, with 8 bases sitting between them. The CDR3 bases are TGTGCCAGCAGAGTACTCGCGAACACCGGGGAGCTGTTTTTT. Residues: CASRVLANTGELFF.

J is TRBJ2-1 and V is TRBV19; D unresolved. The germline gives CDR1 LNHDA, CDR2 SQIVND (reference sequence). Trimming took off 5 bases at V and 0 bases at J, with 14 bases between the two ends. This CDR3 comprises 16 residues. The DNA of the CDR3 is TGTGCCAGTAGTTTCTTAGCCCGGAGCTCCTACAATGAGCAGTTCTTC. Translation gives CASSFLARSSYNEQFF.

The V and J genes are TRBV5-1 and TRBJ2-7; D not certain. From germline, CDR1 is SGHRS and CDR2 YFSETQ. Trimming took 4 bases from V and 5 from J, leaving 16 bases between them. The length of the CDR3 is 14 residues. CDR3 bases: TGCGCCAGCAGCCCCGGTGGTAGCTTCGACGAGCAGTACTTC. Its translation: CASSPGGSFDEQYF.

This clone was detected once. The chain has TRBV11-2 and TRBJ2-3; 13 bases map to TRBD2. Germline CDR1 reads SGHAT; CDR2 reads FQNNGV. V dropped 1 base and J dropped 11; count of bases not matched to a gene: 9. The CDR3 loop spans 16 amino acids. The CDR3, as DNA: TGTGCCAGCAGCTTAGCAACGACTAGCGGGGGGCGGAGGCAGTATTTT. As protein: CASSLATTSGGRRQYF.

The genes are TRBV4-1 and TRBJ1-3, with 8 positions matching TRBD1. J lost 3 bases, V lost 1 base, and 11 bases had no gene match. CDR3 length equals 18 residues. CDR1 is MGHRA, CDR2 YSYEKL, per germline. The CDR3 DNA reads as TGCGCCAGCAGCCAAGGAGGTCGTGGCAGGGGGCTTGGAAACACCATATATTTT. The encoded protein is CASSQGGRGRGLGNTIYF.

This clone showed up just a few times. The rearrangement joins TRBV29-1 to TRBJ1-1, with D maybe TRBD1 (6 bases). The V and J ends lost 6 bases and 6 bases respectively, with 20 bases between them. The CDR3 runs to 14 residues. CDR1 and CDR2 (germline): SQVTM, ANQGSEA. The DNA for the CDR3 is TGCAGCGTCGAGGATAGGGGGGGCCTCGCTGAAGCTTTCTTT. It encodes CSVEDRGGLAEAFF.

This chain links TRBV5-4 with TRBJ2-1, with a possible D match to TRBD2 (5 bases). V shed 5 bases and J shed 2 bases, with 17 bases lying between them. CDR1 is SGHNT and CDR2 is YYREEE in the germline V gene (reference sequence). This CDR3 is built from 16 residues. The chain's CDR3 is CASRTPEVLAYNEQFF. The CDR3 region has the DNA TGTGCCAGCAGGACACCGGAGGTCCTAGCCTACAATGAGCAGTTCTTC.

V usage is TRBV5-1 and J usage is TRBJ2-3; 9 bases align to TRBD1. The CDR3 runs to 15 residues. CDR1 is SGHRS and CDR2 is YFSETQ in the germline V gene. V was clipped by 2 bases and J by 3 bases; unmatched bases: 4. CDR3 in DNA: TGCGCCAGCAGCTTTGGAGGGACAGGGACAGATACGCAGTATTTT. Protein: CASSFGGTGTDTQYF.

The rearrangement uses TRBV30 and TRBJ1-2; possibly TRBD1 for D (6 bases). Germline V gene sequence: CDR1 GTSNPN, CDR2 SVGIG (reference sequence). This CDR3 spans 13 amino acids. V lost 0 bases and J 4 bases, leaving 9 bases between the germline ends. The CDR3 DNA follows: TGTGCCTGGAGTGTCGCGACAGGCTATGGCTACACCTTC. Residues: CAWSVATGYGYTF. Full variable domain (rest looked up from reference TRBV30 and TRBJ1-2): SQTIHQWPATLVQPVGSPLSLECTVEGTSNPNLYWYRQAAGRGLQLLFYSVGIGQISSEVPQNLSASRPQDRQFILSSKKLLLSDSGFYLCAWSVATGYGYTFGSGTRLTVV.

The CDR3 sequence is CASSYPDYLSSYEQYF. In DNA form, the CDR3 reads TGCGCCAGCAGTTACCCGGACTATCTGAGCTCCTACGAGCAGTACTTC. The gene calls are TRBV23-1 and TRBJ2-7; TRBD2 might be the D (6 bases). TRBV23-1 is sorted into the ORF group, with uncertain function. This CDR3 has 16 amino acids. The V gene lost 5 bases and the J gene lost 0 bases, with 17 bases spanning the gap.

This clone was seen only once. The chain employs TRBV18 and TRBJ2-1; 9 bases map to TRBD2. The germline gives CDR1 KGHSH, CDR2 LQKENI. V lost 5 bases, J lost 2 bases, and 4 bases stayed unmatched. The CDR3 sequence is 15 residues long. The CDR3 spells CASSAGTSPYNEQFF. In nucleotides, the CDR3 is TGTGCCAGCTCAGCGGGGACTAGCCCCTACAATGAGCAGTTCTTC.